This T cell receptor (beta chain) derives from a study of identifying expanded T cells in peripheral blood. General study findings and limits: Across healthy donors, higher total template counts meant significantly greater approximately two-week count variance. Technical replicates showed around 1.2 changed clones; around two weeks around 15; four weeks 19.

The protocol was immunoSEQ multiplex PCR, while the TCRdb copy is restricted to in-frame clones and leaves out a portion. The sample consists of some 93,000 clones, more than 70% of them appearing once. CDR3 length: 16 residues. V lost 1 base and J lost 5, with 15 bases in between. Germline values: CDR1 SGHVS, CDR2 FQNEAQ. A word on this clone: As yet, its antigen is unknown.

Collection occurred without any documented infections or immune events in donors. The chain is built from TRBV7-8 and TRBJ2-1; tentative D call: TRBD1 (6 bases). This clonotype was sampled from a person aged 18-70 years in good health. What was sequenced was blood. CDR3 in DNA: TGTGCCAGCAGCTTAGTTTCGGCCAGGGGAGACAATGAGCAGTTCTTC. This translates into CASSLVSARGDNEQFF. The full variable domain, its missing parts supplied by reference TRBV7-8 and TRBJ2-1, is GAGVSQSPRYKVAKRGQDVALRCDPISGHVSLFWYQQALGQGPEFLTYFQNEAQLDKSGLPSDRFFAERPEGSVSTLKIQRTQQEDSAVYLCASSLVSARGDNEQFFGPGTRLTVL.